The clone carrying this T cell receptor beta chain was counted many times. The antigen is not known. This entry comes from a study of glioma-infiltrating T cells. Findings and caveats of the study: Above-expected tissue-blood divergence occurred in all gliomas, most in low-grade ones. Tissue and blood shared very few CDR3 sequences.

The CDR3 is made up of 14 amino acids. J gave up 2 bases and V 8 bases, and 8 bases lay outside the gene matches. The V gene's germline CDR1 is MDHEN and CDR2 SYDVKM. The iRepertoire nested amplicon-rescue multiplex PCR amplified TCR alpha and beta CDR3s from RNA. TCRdb processed the multiplex PCR reads anew with MiXCR; each CDR3 protein has one entry. The sample has 95,000 to 150,000 distinct CDR3 sequences, approximately 25% seen once. Sample: glioma tissue, nonneoplastic brain tissue, or PBMCs (not recorded which). The V call is TRBV28, the J call TRBJ2-5; 7 bases map to TRBD1. The clonotype originates from a human donor with low-grade glioma or glioblastoma, undergoing nonglioma brain surgery, or in good health (not recorded which). The CDR3 region has the DNA TGTGCCAGCTCACCGGGACAGTCACAAGAGACCCAGTACTTC. This encodes CASSPGQSQETQYF.